The next 32 T cell receptor beta chains were all read from a single sample in a study of blood T cell repertoires in COVID-19 (dated by TCRdb to the early 2020s). Receptor libraries were prepared by the immunoSEQ multiplex PCR assay. TCRdb obtained this table from immuneACCESS and retained in-frame rearrangements with V and J assigned. These tables miss some clones; where compared with another copy, unresolved V genes account for less than half of the shortfall, and the remainder is unexplained. This sample holds 120,000 or so clones; roughly 91% were observed only once. About 1.5% of the sample is in the top ten clones. Sequencing was performed on peripheral blood. These TCRs come from a human donor in a cohort sampled during active COVID-19.

The V gene is TRBV5-1, the J gene TRBJ2-1; the match to TRBD2 covers 8 bases. The CDR3 has 15 residues. V shed 1 base, J shed 4 bases, and the junction held 4 bases outside the gene matches. Per germline, CDR1 SGHRS and CDR2 YFSETQ. CDR3 in DNA: TGCGCCAGCAGCTTGAGGTTAGCGGGGTACAATGAGCAGTTCTTC. It codes for CASSLRLAGYNEQFF.

The J gene is TRBJ2-7, the V gene TRBV20-1; TRBD1 matches 9 bases. The germline V gene encodes CDR1 DFQATT and CDR2 SNEGSKA (reference sequence). With V trimmed by 3 bases and J by 2 bases, 11 bases remained unmatched. The CDR3 covers 16 residues. The CDR3 here is CSASASAGTGPYEQYF. The CDR3 DNA is TGCAGTGCTAGTGCCTCGGCCGGGACAGGGCCCTACGAGCAGTACTTC.

The J gene is TRBJ2-7, the V gene TRBV10-2, with a possible D match to TRBD1 (5 bases). Germline V lookup: CDR1 WSHSY, CDR2 SAAADI. The CDR3 runs 13 residues. Trimming left V 7 bases short and J 0 bases short, with 10 bases between. The CDR3 here is CASKAGRSYEQYF. Here the CDR3 DNA reads TGCGCCAGCAAGGCAGGGCGCTCCTACGAGCAGTACTTC.

The chain recombines TRBV10-3 with TRBJ1-3, with D tentatively TRBD1 (6 bases). The V end lost 0 bases, the J end lost 0 bases, and 9 bases lay between the germline ends. The CDR3 has 16 residues. Germline V gene data show CDR1 as ENHRY and CDR2 as SYGVKD. The CDR3 sequence: CAISESLGGSGNTIYF. The CDR3 DNA sequence: TGTGCCATCAGTGAGTCGTTAGGGGGCTCTGGAAACACCATATATTTT.

The chain links TRBV7-9 to TRBJ2-1; the match to TRBD2 covers 7 bases. Germline loops: CDR1 SEHNR, CDR2 FQNEAQ (reference sequence). The CDR3 spans 16 residues. V lost 1 base, J lost 10 bases, and 13 bases stayed unmatched. The CDR3 nucleotides are TGTGCCAGCAGCTTAGGAGGCGGGAGTAGATTTGGGGAGCAGTTCTTC. Its protein is CASSLGGGSRFGEQFF.

The chain links TRBV27 to TRBJ2-7; D perhaps matches TRBD2 (6 bases). With 3 bases removed from V and 3 bases from J, the gap between germline ends came to 21 bases. The CDR3 extends over 17 amino acids. The germline gives CDR1 MNHEY, CDR2 SMNVEV (reference sequence). In nucleotides, the CDR3 is TGTGCCAGCAGTTTTGGTAGAGTCGGGGGTCGGATCTACGAGCAGTACTTC. Its translation: CASSFGRVGGRIYEQYF.

This clone was picked up one time. This chain connects TRBV20-1 to TRBJ2-7; TRBD2 is a possible D gene (5 bases). CDR3 length equals 17 residues. V shed 3 bases and J shed 0 bases, with 21 bases lying between them. CDR1 is DFQATT and CDR2 is SNEGSKA in the germline V gene (reference sequence). For the CDR3, the DNA is TGCAGTGCTAGTAACGGGATGGACGGGCTCGGCTCCTACGAGCAGTACTTC. Protein product: CSASNGMDGLGSYEQYF.

The rearrangement links TRBV6-5 to TRBJ1-2; D is unresolved. Germline-derived CDR1 and CDR2 are MNHEY and SVGAGI. The CDR3 runs 14 residues. Trimming removed 6 bases from V and 2 bases from J, with 13 bases in between. This CDR3 reads CASSPLEANYGYTF. DNA of the CDR3: TGTGCCAGCAGCCCGCTGGAGGCCAACTATGGCTACACCTTC.

The V gene is TRBV3-1 (or the pseudogene TRBV3-2), the J gene TRBJ2-3; weak D call: TRBD1 (6 bases). The CDR3 covers 16 residues. The germline V gene encodes CDR1 LGHDT and CDR2 YNNKEL (reference sequence). V was shortened by 2 bases and J by 2 bases, with 14 bases between the two germline ends. CDR3 in amino acids: CASSQLTGSLTDTQYF. CDR3 DNA: TGTGCCAGCAGCCAATTGACAGGCTCCCTCACAGATACGCAGTATTTT.

The V and J genes are TRBV3-1 (or the pseudogene TRBV3-2) and TRBJ2-3; 11 bases align to TRBD2. Germline V gene sequence: CDR1 LGHDT, CDR2 YNNKEL (reference sequence). The length of the CDR3 is 15 residues. V was clipped by 4 bases and J by 3 bases; unmatched bases: 3. CDR3 loop: CASSRLAGFTDTQYF. In nucleotides, the CDR3 is TGTGCCAGCAGCCGACTAGCGGGATTTACAGATACGCAGTATTTT.

The J gene is TRBJ2-1, the V gene TRBV18; 9 nucleotides agree with TRBD2. This CDR3 comprises 17 residues. V lost 3 bases, J lost 0 bases, and 6 bases stayed unmatched. CDR1 is KGHSH, CDR2 LQKENI, per germline. The CDR3 DNA reads as TGTGCCAGCTCACCTTTGCGGGGGGGTCTCTCCTACAATGAGCAGTTCTTC. Amino acids: CASSPLRGGLSYNEQFF. Drawing the rest from reference TRBV18 and TRBJ2-1, the complete variable domain is NAGVMQNPRHLVRRRGQEARLRCSPMKGHSHVYWYRQLPEEGLKFMVYLQKENIIDESGMPKERFSAEFPKEGPSILRIQQVVRGDSAAYFCASSPLRGGLSYNEQFFGPGTRLTVL.

A single count supports this clone. The J gene is TRBJ1-2, the V gene TRBV10-3; weak D call: TRBD1 (5 bases). V was shortened by 5 bases and J by 5 bases, with 12 bases between the two germline ends. This CDR3 spans 13 amino acids. From germline, CDR1 is ENHRY and CDR2 SYGVKD. The chain's CDR3 is CAISYDSLYGYTF. The CDR3 nucleotides read TGTGCCATCAGTTATGACAGCCTGTATGGCTACACCTTC.

This rearrangement joins TRBV4-1 to TRBJ2-5, with D maybe TRBD2 (6 bases). CDR3 length: 14 amino acids. Germline V lookup: CDR1 MGHRA, CDR2 YSYEKL. The germline V and J ends were trimmed by 1 base and 2 bases, with 8 bases remaining between them. The CDR3 loop is CASSQGAGQETQYF. The CDR3 coding sequence is TGCGCCAGCAGCCAAGGAGCGGGTCAAGAGACCCAGTACTTC.

This chain joins TRBV6-1 and TRBJ1-2, with D possibly matching TRBD1 (6 bases). V gave up 1 base and J gave up 7 bases, with 10 bases separating them. Germline V gene data show CDR1 as MNHNS and CDR2 as SASEGT. CDR3 size: 13 residues. Here the CDR3 DNA reads TGTGCCAGCAGTGAAGGAGCGGGGGCTGGCTACACCTTC. Amino acid sequence: CASSEGAGAGYTF.

The chain employs TRBV5-8 and TRBJ2-3; D not resolved. Trimming removed 0 bases at V and 4 bases at J, with 6 bases between. The germline gives CDR1 SGHTS, CDR2 YDEGEE. CDR3 size: 13 residues. CDR3 in amino acids: CASSLVGSDTQYF. The CDR3 DNA sequence: TGTGCCAGCAGCTTGGTTGGCTCAGATACGCAGTATTTT.

The CDR3 spells CASSTSDRSNQPQHF. The CDR3 region has the DNA TGTGCCAGCAGTACATCGGACAGAAGCAATCAGCCCCAGCATTTT. The chain employs TRBV6-2 or TRBV6-3 and TRBJ1-5, with a weak D call TRBD1 (6 bases). With 5 bases removed from V and 1 base from J, the gap between germline ends came to 12 bases. The germline CDR1 and CDR2 sequences are MNHEY and SVGEGT. The CDR3 contains 15 residues.

The J gene is TRBJ2-3, the V gene TRBV11-2, with D maybe TRBD2 (5 bases). Trimming cost V 1 base and J 4 bases, with 9 bases left between them. Germline-derived CDR1 and CDR2 are SGHAT and FQNNGV. The CDR3 consists of 14 residues. In DNA, the CDR3 is TGTGCCAGCAGCTTAGGTAGCGCCGCAGATACGCAGTATTTT. It specifies CASSLGSAADTQYF.

The chain links TRBV19 to TRBJ1-1; 8 nucleotides line up with TRBD1. Looked up from germline, CDR1 is LNHDA and CDR2 is SQIVND (reference sequence). The CDR3 is 14 residues long. The V gene end was trimmed by 0 bases and the J gene end by 4 bases; junction bases not matched to a gene: 1. This chain's CDR3 is CASSIEDRGTEAFF. Written as DNA, the CDR3 is TGTGCCAGTAGTATAGAAGACAGGGGCACTGAAGCTTTCTTT.

The gene calls are TRBV6-1 and TRBJ2-5; a weak D match, TRBD2 (7 bases). V was trimmed by 3 bases and J by 6 bases, leaving 17 bases between them. The CDR3 runs to 15 residues. The germline gives CDR1 MNHNS, CDR2 SASEGT. This CDR3 reads CASSDGGGPLKTQYF. CDR3 sequence (DNA): TGTGCCAGCAGTGACGGCGGGGGCCCACTGAAGACCCAGTACTTC.

The chain uses TRBV4-1 and TRBJ2-7, with TRBD2 identical over 7 bases. The V gene end was trimmed by 2 bases and the J gene end by 0 bases; junction bases not matched to a gene: 10. The CDR3 is 17 amino acids. CDR1 is MGHRA and CDR2 is YSYEKL in the germline V gene. DNA for the CDR3: TGCGCCAGCAGCCAAAGGGCTAGCGGCCGCTCCTCCTACGAGCAGTACTTC. Amino acid sequence: CASSQRASGRSSYEQYF.

This clone was seen only a few times. V gene TRBV10-3 combines with J gene TRBJ1-1; TRBD1 matches 11 bases. The germline gives CDR1 ENHRY, CDR2 SYGVKD. Germline trimming cut 6 bases from V and 4 bases from J; bases unmatched to any gene: 4. The CDR3 runs 14 residues. The CDR3 nucleotides are TGTGCCATCAGCTGGACAGGGGGCGGCACTGAAGCTTTCTTT. Its protein product is CAISWTGGGTEAFF.

CDR3 region: CASSYVRGDEQFF. CDR3 nucleotides: TGTGCCAGCAGTTATGTCAGGGGGGATGAGCAGTTCTTC. V and J are TRBV6-5 and TRBJ2-1, with D possibly TRBD1 on 7 matching bases. Germline V CDR1 and CDR2: MNHEY, SVGAGI. V gave up 3 bases and J gave up 8 bases, with 11 bases separating them. CDR3 size: 13 residues.

The chain carries TRBV9 and TRBJ2-1, with D perhaps TRBD2 (6 bases). V shed 4 bases and J shed 9 bases, with 23 bases lying between them. The CDR3 loop spans 16 amino acids. Germline V CDR1 and CDR2: SGDLS, YYNGEE. CDR3 sequence: CASSSRGGTLGGEQFF. The CDR3 nucleotides read TGTGCCAGCAGCTCCCGGGGCGGGACGCTTGGCGGTGAGCAGTTCTTC.

The V gene is TRBV5-1, the J gene TRBJ2-3; 8 bases fit TRBD1. The junction had 3 bases not matched to a gene; V was cut back by 0 bases and J by 0 bases. CDR3 length: 16 residues. Germline CDR1 reads SGHRS; CDR2 reads YFSETQ. In DNA, the CDR3 is TGCGCCAGCAGCTTGGGGACAGGGAGAAGCACAGATACGCAGTATTTT. Protein: CASSLGTGRSTDTQYF.

Worth noting for this clone: An end of the junction does not agree with germline; a read error may underlie this. The chain employs TRBV7-7 and TRBJ2-2, with 8 bases identical to TRBD2. The CDR3 covers 16 residues. The germline V gene has CDR1 SSHAT and CDR2 FNYEAQ (reference sequence). CDR3 coding DNA: TGTGCTAGCAGCATAACCGGGACTAGTATGACCGGGGAGCTGTTTTTT. Translating gives CASSITGTSMTGELFF.

CDR3 nucleotide sequence: TGTGCCAGCAGTAGAGCGGGGGTGGGAGATACGCAGTATTTT. The encoded protein is CASSRAGVGDTQYF. The genes are TRBV6-5 and TRBJ2-3, with 8 bases fitting TRBD2. The CDR3 runs to 14 residues. V shed 5 bases, J shed 5 bases, and the junction held 6 bases outside the gene matches. The germline CDR1 and CDR2 sequences are MNHEY and SVGAGI.

This clone appeared a few times. The chain uses TRBV9 and TRBJ2-7, with a tentative D call TRBD1 (5 bases). V lost 1 base to trimming and J lost 4 bases, with 15 bases between them. Germline CDR1 SGDLS, CDR2 YYNGEE. The CDR3 extends over 15 amino acids. The CDR3 loop is CASSVQGVAPYEQYF. The CDR3 region has the DNA TGTGCCAGCAGCGTACAGGGTGTGGCACCTTACGAGCAGTACTTC.

CDR3: CASSERRRQGETQYF. The CDR3, as DNA: TGTGCCAGCAGTGAACGGCGGCGGCAGGGGGAGACCCAGTACTTC. The rearrangement joins TRBV2 to TRBJ2-5; tentatively, D is TRBD1 (6 bases). CDR1 SNHLY and CDR2 FYNNEI come from the germline V gene. The length of the CDR3 is 15 residues. Deletions cut 2 bases from V and 5 bases from J, with 15 bases between. The variable domain in full, with the rest retrieved from reference TRBV2 and TRBJ2-5, is EPEVTQTPSHQVTQMGQEVILRCVPISNHLYFYWYRQILGQKVEFLVSFYNNEISEKSEIFDDQFSVERPDGSNFTLKIRSTKLEDSAMYFCASSERRRQGETQYFGPGTRLLVL.

The chain recombines TRBV5-1 with TRBJ2-7; 11 bases map to TRBD1. Germline lookup yields CDR1 SGHRS and CDR2 YFSETQ. Losses at the gene ends were 4 bases for V and 4 bases for J; bases not matched to a gene: 10. The CDR3 covers 16 residues. Written as DNA, the CDR3 is TGCGCCAGCAGCCGGGGGACAGGGGGGGCCCCTTACGAGCAGTACTTC. It yields the protein CASSRGTGGAPYEQYF.

The chain recombines TRBV7-9 with TRBJ1-4; 7 nucleotides align to TRBD1. The CDR3 loop spans 17 amino acids. The V gene end was trimmed by 5 bases and the J gene end by 6 bases; junction bases not matched to a gene: 15. Germline CDR1 and CDR2: SEHNR and FQNEAQ (reference sequence). The CDR3 sequence: CASSNRDSSLSDEKLFF. The CDR3 DNA sequence: TGTGCCAGCAGCAACCGGGACAGCTCTCTATCCGATGAAAAACTGTTTTTT. Drawing the rest from reference TRBV7-9 and TRBJ1-4, the complete variable domain is DTGVSQNPRHKITKRGQNVTFRCDPISEHNRLYWYRQTLGQGPEFLTYFQNEAQLEKSRLLSDRFSAERPKGSFSTLEIQRTEQGDSAMYLCASSNRDSSLSDEKLFFGSGTQLSVL.

This sequence joins TRBV4-2 and TRBJ2-2; 7 nucleotides line up with TRBD1. The CDR3 runs to 15 residues. Germline V CDR1 and CDR2: LGHNA, YNFKEQ. Trimming cost V 0 bases and J 4 bases; bases outside gene matches: 2. The CDR3 sequence is CASSQEQGSTGELFF. The CDR3 nucleotides are TGTGCCAGCAGCCAAGAACAGGGGAGCACCGGGGAGCTGTTTTTT.

The chain employs TRBV7-9 and TRBJ2-1; D possibly corresponds to TRBD2 (6 bases). The V gene's germline CDR1 is SEHNR and CDR2 FQNEAQ (reference sequence). V lost 5 bases and J lost 14, with 19 bases in between. The CDR3 runs to 13 residues. CDR3 protein: CASSISIAGGEFF. The CDR3 coding sequence is TGTGCCAGCAGCATAAGCATCGCTGGCGGGGAGTTCTTC.